Below, one T cell receptor beta chain is given with its context. This clone was observed a single time. Its recognized antigen is unknown. No base quality values were provided; no much bigger clone lies one nucleotide off. Whole blood was collected in K2EDTA tubes by collaborating institutions according to the institutions' own protocols. For TCRbeta analysis, collaborators shipped samples in one of three forms: frozen whole blood, isolated PBMCs, or DNA extracted from either of those sample types. This entry is derived from a study of blood T cell repertoires in COVID-19 (dated by TCRdb to about 2020). As for the study more broadly: Samples from collaborators originated in the United States, Italy and Spain and spanned both the acute and convalescent phases of COVID-19. A de-identified subject ID, COVID-19 status, age in years and sex were almost always included in the sample metadata. The samples were drawn from two sources: the first 160 participants of the ongoing ImmuneRACE study, and 1,254 subjects contributed by 6 global collaborators. A freely available public database, intended as a resource for researchers studying the immune response to SARS-CoV-2, is where the repertoires were released. The prospective study material was composed of cDNA or gDNA derived from T cells, B-cell-depleted T cells, or PBMCs. HLA class I and class II types, where available, came from metadata supplied by the sample provider rather than from assay-based typing. The dataset comprised deeply sampled blood TCRbeta repertoires from subjects exposed to, actively infected with, or recovered from COVID-19.

TCRbeta CDR3 regions were amplified from genomic DNA using the immunoSEQ Assay, a bias-controlled multiplex PCR. The original methods were these. The number of nucleated cells in each sample was estimated by amplification of reference gene primers within the assay. To quantify the absolute abundance of each unique TCRbeta CDR3 rearrangement, sequence reads were collapsed and filtered. For each sample, productive Simpson clonality was calculated as the square root of Simpson's diversity index across productive rearrangements. TCRdb retrieved this table from immuneACCESS and kept in-frame rearrangements only. Not all clones are present; in checked studies, unresolved V genes account for under half, and no reason is known for the remainder. Clone size and V and J calls were adopted from that table, with D and trimming inferred from the DNA. The sample table contains roughly 100,000 clones; only one count was recorded for around 88% of them. The top ten hold 3.5% of the sample.

On the study overall, not on this receptor specifically: How much clinical and demographic metadata was included differed by source and by participant, and the metadata was provided uncurated.

This TCR was recovered from a human donor in a cohort sampled during active COVID-19. Sequenced material: peripheral blood.

The CDR3 region: CATRTRSSYNEQFF. In nucleotides, the sequence is TGTGCCACCAGAACGCGGAGCTCCTACAATGAGCAGTTCTTC. The rearrangement joined TRBV2 to TRBJ2-1, with no confident D gene call. Trimming removed 10 bases from V and 0 bases from J, leaving 13 bases between the germline ends. Spanning cysteine to phenylalanine, the CDR3 consists of 14 amino acids. The entry retains the CDR3 DNA only, 42 bases that are in frame from base 1. CDR1 and CDR2 are read off the germline V gene as SNHLY and FYNNEI. Outside the CDR3, residues come from the reference TRBV2 and TRBJ2-1 proteins, so the full variable domain is: EPEVTQTPSHQVTQMGQEVILRCVPISNHLYFYWYRQILGQKVEFLVSFYNNEISEKSEIFDDQFSVERPDGSNFTLKIRSTKLEDSAMYFCATRTRSSYNEQFFGPGTRLTVL.